A single T cell receptor (beta chain) is shown here with its context. Its cognate antigen is unknown. TCRdb ran MiXCR on the RT-PCR reads and lists one entry per CDR3 protein. The table records roughly 700,000 distinct CDR3 sequences, about a sixth of them present only once. The data originate from a study of response to subunit inactivated influenza vaccine. The CDR3 has 16 residues. CDR1 is GTSNPN, CDR2 SVGIG, per germline (reference sequence). Trimming took 3 bases from V and 3 from J, leaving 19 bases between them. Broader study findings: Authors suggested each seasonal flu vaccination may recruit only limited numbers of new T cells.

The rearrangement joins TRBV30 to TRBJ2-3, with D possibly matching TRBD2 (7 bases). This material consisted of PBMCs from blood, taken approximately 12 days after vaccination. This sequence was found in a man aged 50 or older who received an inactivated influenza vaccine. The CDR3 coding sequence is TGTGCCTGGAGGCATCTTAGGGGGGGTCGTACAGATACGCAGTATTTT. Encoded protein: CAWRHLRGGRTDTQYF.